The sequence of this T cell receptor (beta chain) was determined in a study of T cells in Graves' hyperthyroidism and ophthalmopathy. Study details: Peripheral blood specimens were obtained at initial diagnosis, prior to any treatment.

Diagnostic assessment was based on clinical symptoms, serum thyroxine and TRAb, thyroid ultrasound and orbital computed tomography. RNA transcripts were the template for amplifying TCR beta CDR3 regions. During a first-round RT-PCR of the TCR CDR3, the HTBI primer set was used. TCRdb re-called the multiplex PCR reads through MiXCR, storing one row per CDR3 protein. Counted here are approximately 870,000 distinct CDR3 sequences, roughly 40% occurring once; the ten biggest clones make up around 10%. There are many counts of this clonotype. The antigen is undetermined. Germline V CDR1 and CDR2: ENHRY, SYGVKD. The J segment lost 6 bases and the V segment lost 10 bases, leaving 6 bases of the junction unmatched. The CDR3 spans 12 residues. General study points: Separation of ophthalmopathy from stable hyperthyroidism was achieved by a 13 V-J model.

The chain is built from TRBV10-3 and TRBJ2-7; 10 positions match TRBD1. This clonotype originated in a man between 18 and 35 years old with Graves' hyperthyroidism. What was sequenced was blood. The CDR3 is CATRDRGGEQYF. DNA for the CDR3: TGTGCCACCCGGGACAGGGGCGGCGAGCAGTACTTC.